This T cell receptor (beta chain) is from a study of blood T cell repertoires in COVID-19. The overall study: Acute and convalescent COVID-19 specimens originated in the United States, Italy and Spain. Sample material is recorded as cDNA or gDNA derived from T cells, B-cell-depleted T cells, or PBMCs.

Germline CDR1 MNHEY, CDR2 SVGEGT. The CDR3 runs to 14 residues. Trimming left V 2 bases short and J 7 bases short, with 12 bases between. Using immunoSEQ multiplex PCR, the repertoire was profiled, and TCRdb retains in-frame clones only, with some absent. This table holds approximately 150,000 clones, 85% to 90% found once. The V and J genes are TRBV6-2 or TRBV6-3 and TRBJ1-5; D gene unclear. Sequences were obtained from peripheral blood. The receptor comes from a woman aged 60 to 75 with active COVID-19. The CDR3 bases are TGTGCCAGCAGTTACCTCGGTTCTCGGCAGCCCCAGCATTTT. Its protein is CASSYLGSRQPQHF.